This entry describes one TCR beta chain. Its antigen is unidentified. The data were obtained in a study of regulatory T cells in long-lasting Graves disease. Notes on the study in general: When disease was persistent, TRBV28, TRBJ1-2 and TRBJ2-5 were the favored segments.

Trimming cost V 5 bases and J 4 bases, with 14 bases left between them. The CDR3 runs to 14 residues. The sample's time point: newly diagnosed GD, antithyroid drugs for less than 3 months. Researchers made the TCR library from RNA that was extracted from PBMCs. Relying on iRepertoire HTBI primers and Arm-PCR of CDR3 regions, the team built TCR beta libraries. TCRdb re-called the multiplex PCR reads through MiXCR, storing one row per CDR3 protein. Of about 530,000 distinct CDR3 sequences detected, about 16% appear once; the ten largest clones hold roughly 25%. In addition, the sample was reused for a study of T cells in Graves' hyperthyroidism and ophthalmopathy. Turning to that study: The study used the HTBI primer set for a first-round RT-PCR of the TCR CDR3.

The material sequenced was peripheral blood mononuclear cells (PBMCs), taken at new diagnosis, from a patient treated with antithyroid drugs. The clonotype comes from a woman aged 40-65 years with Graves disease. The chain carries TRBV12-3 or TRBV12-4 and TRBJ1-1; tentatively, D is TRBD1 (5 bases). The DNA for the CDR3 is TGTGCCAGCAGTAGCGACAGATTAACCACTGAAGCTTTCTTT. Translated: CASSSDRLTTEAFF.